The entry below describes one TCR beta chain. The antigen is not known. CDR3 size: 16 residues. From germline, CDR1 is LNHDA and CDR2 SQIVND (reference sequence). J gave up 3 bases and V 4 bases, and 4 bases lay outside the gene matches. The data are from a study of shared clonotypes between healthy human individuals. Study background: CD4 naive and CD4 memory each took three plates per donor, while CD8 naive took two and CD8 memory one.

Some clones are missing from TCRdb's copy, which holds only in-frame ones; the method was immunoSEQ multiplex PCR. The repertoire consists of some 1,400,000 clones, with 95% to 97% occurring once and the leading ten covering over 1%. General study results and limits: Relative to clonotypes present in all four donors, those not shared had lower generation probabilities. On the whole, naive subsets had larger estimated richness than memory subsets had.

The chain has TRBV19 and TRBJ2-2, with TRBD2 matching 11 bases. The sample comprised naive CD4+ T cells sorted from blood. Subset specified: CD45RA+ positively selected. This receptor was obtained from a man younger than 45 in good health. The CDR3 is CASSRLAGRDTGELFF. As DNA, the CDR3 is TGTGCCAGTAGTAGACTAGCGGGAAGGGACACCGGGGAGCTGTTTTTT.